The 29 T cell receptor beta chains listed next were all sequenced from one sample in a study of shared T cell receptors in the human thymus. Sequenced by immunoSEQ multiplex PCR; TCRdb stores in-frame clones only, minus some. The sample gives about 660,000 clones, over 75% of which show up once; around 0.01% is in the top ten. This same sample was also part of a study on human thymus T cells.

The sample comprised thymocytes. All receptors come from a boy in the first two years of life with a congenital heart defect.

The chain carries TRBV11-2 and TRBJ2-7, with TRBD2 matching 9 bases. Germline CDR1 and CDR2: SGHAT and FQNNGV. This CDR3 comprises 14 residues. The J segment lost 6 bases and the V segment lost 5 bases, leaving 8 bases of the junction unmatched. This CDR3 is CASSISGRGFEQYF. CDR3 coding DNA: TGTGCCAGCAGCATTAGCGGGAGAGGGTTCGAGCAGTACTTC.

The chain has TRBV4-1 and TRBJ1-2; D unclear. The CDR3 totals 14 residues. Germline values: CDR1 MGHRA, CDR2 YSYEKL. Trimming cost V 0 bases and J 7 bases, with 12 bases left between them. The CDR3 loop is CASSQDPSLCGYTF. In nucleotides, the CDR3 is TGCGCCAGCAGCCAAGATCCCAGTCTCTGTGGCTACACCTTC.

This clone has a handful of counts. The rearrangement joins TRBV6-5 to TRBJ1-1; TRBD1 might be the D (6 bases). With 7 bases removed from V and 5 bases from J, the gap between germline ends came to 20 bases. Per germline, CDR1 MNHEY and CDR2 SVGAGI. The CDR3 runs to 15 residues. In nucleotides, the CDR3 is TGTGCCAGCATCCTCACAGGGAAAAATGAGACTGAAGCTTTCTTT. Translating it yields CASILTGKNETEAFF.

A few counts support this clone. This rearrangement joins TRBV5-1 to TRBJ1-4; no clear D gene. In germline, CDR1 is SGHRS, CDR2 YFSETQ. V was pared by 0 bases and J by 3 bases, with 9 bases between. The CDR3 is 15 amino acids. The CDR3 sequence is CASSLADEANEKLFF. CDR3 coding DNA: TGCGCCAGCAGCTTGGCCGATGAGGCTAATGAAAAACTGTTTTTT.

This clone occurred once. The gene calls are TRBV5-8 and TRBJ1-1, with D perhaps matching TRBD1 (6 bases). Germline V CDR1 and CDR2: SGHTS, YDEGEE. The CDR3 loop spans 17 amino acids. V was clipped by 2 bases and J by 8 bases, with 25 bases between them. The CDR3 region has the DNA TGTGCCAGCAGCTTTCTGATTTGGGGTCCTCCAGGGACAGAAGCTTTCTTT. Residues: CASSFLIWGPPGTEAFF.

The chain joins TRBV5-6 to TRBJ2-7; TRBD2 aligns across 7 bases. J gave up 2 bases and V 5 bases, and 10 bases lay outside the gene matches. The germline gives CDR1 SGHDT, CDR2 YYEEEE. CDR3 size: 15 residues. CDR3 sequence (DNA): TGTGCCAGCAGGGGGGGGACTCCCGGCCCCTACGAGCAGTACTTC. This encodes CASRGGTPGPYEQYF.

This sequence joins TRBV21-1 and TRBJ1-5; the DNA was not compared with TRBD1, the D call given in the table. TRBV21-1 is reported as a pseudogene. The CDR3 has 15 amino acids. CDR3 sequence: CASGIRQDRNQPQHF. The CDR3 DNA reads TGTGCCAGCGGAATCAGACAGGATCGCAATCAGCCCCAGCATTTT.

The table lists this clone with a few counts. The chain couples TRBV6-6 to TRBJ2-7; 9 bases align to TRBD2. This CDR3 spans 16 amino acids. Losses at the gene ends were 0 bases for V and 0 bases for J; bases not matched to a gene: 3. Germline V gene lookup returns CDR1 MNHNY and CDR2 SVGAGI (reference sequence). The CDR3 sequence: CASSYSVSGSSYEQYF. As DNA, the CDR3 is TGTGCCAGCAGTTACTCGGTTAGCGGGAGCTCCTACGAGCAGTACTTC.

This chain uses TRBV30 with TRBJ2-7, with TRBD2 matching 10 bases. Germline CDR1 is GTSNPN and CDR2 is SVGIG (reference sequence). CDR3 length: 15 residues. The trim removed 7 bases at V and 4 bases at J, leaving 13 bases unmatched. The CDR3 DNA is TGTGCCTCCCGAGGGGAGCGGGAGGGGACGTACGAGCAGTACTTC. This codes for CASRGEREGTYEQYF.

The chain combines TRBV5-1 with TRBJ2-7; 11 bases agree with TRBD2. The CDR3 runs to 14 residues. The V gene end was trimmed by 4 bases and the J gene end by 5 bases; junction bases not matched to a gene: 5. In germline, CDR1 is SGHRS, CDR2 YFSETQ. The CDR3 DNA reads as TGCGCCAGCAGCCCCGGGACTAGCGGCCACGAGCAGTACTTC. Translation gives CASSPGTSGHEQYF. The full variable domain, completed using reference TRBV5-1 and TRBJ2-7, is KAGVTQTPRYLIKTRGQQVTLSCSPISGHRSVSWYQQTPGQGLQFLFEYFSETQRNKGNFPGRFSGRQFSNSRSEMNVSTLELGDSALYLCASSPGTSGHEQYFGPGTRLTVT.

This chain joins TRBV2 and TRBJ2-1; 12 positions match TRBD2. Unmatched junction bases numbered 14, after V lost 10 bases and J lost 7 bases. The CDR3 runs to 16 residues. Per germline, CDR1 SNHLY and CDR2 FYNNEI. Here the CDR3 reads CATSVKTSGSLNEQFF. The CDR3 DNA reads as TGTGCCACCTCGGTTAAGACTAGCGGGAGTTTGAATGAGCAGTTCTTC.

This chain connects TRBV5-1 to TRBJ2-2; TRBD2 matches at 7 bases. There are 17 residues in the CDR3. CDR1 SGHRS and CDR2 YFSETQ come from the germline V gene. V was pared by 4 bases and J by 5 bases, with 14 bases of the junction left unmatched. CDR3 sequence: CASSRLAAILDTGELFF. The CDR3 coding sequence is TGCGCCAGCAGCCGACTAGCTGCTATACTGGATACCGGGGAGCTGTTTTTT.

This clone was seen only a few times. V and J are TRBV27 and TRBJ2-2; D uncertain. CDR3 length equals 12 residues. Germline V gene lookup returns CDR1 MNHEY and CDR2 SMNVEV (reference sequence). Trimming pared 3 bases from V and 3 bases from J, leaving 2 bases between. Written as DNA, the CDR3 is TGTGCCAGCAGTTTCTACACCGGGGAGCTGTTTTTT. It translates to CASSFYTGELFF.

The V and J genes are TRBV6-4 and TRBJ2-7, with 10 nucleotides matching TRBD1. This CDR3 spans 13 amino acids. The germline V gene has CDR1 MRHNA and CDR2 SNTAGT. J lost 7 bases, V lost 9 bases, and 9 bases had no gene match. The CDR3 is CARADRGNGEQYF. Written as DNA, the CDR3 is TGTGCCAGGGCGGACAGGGGGAATGGGGAGCAGTACTTC.

This chain links TRBV28 with TRBJ2-1; 8 bases align to TRBD2. V lost 7 bases, J lost 4 bases, and 6 bases stayed unmatched. CDR1 is MDHEN and CDR2 is SYDVKM in the germline V gene. This CDR3 has 14 amino acids. Here the CDR3 DNA reads TGTGCCAGCACCGAGCGGGAGAATTACAATGAGCAGTTCTTC. It is translated as CASTERENYNEQFF.

The chain is built from TRBV6-1 and TRBJ1-2, with 7 bases aligning to TRBD1. After removal of 3 bases from V and 5 bases from J, the junction contained 12 bases not matched to a gene. This CDR3 comprises 16 residues. The germline gives CDR1 MNHNS, CDR2 SASEGT. This chain's CDR3 is CASSDKGQTINYGYTF. In DNA, the CDR3 is TGTGCCAGCAGTGACAAGGGACAGACGATTAATTATGGCTACACCTTC.

This clone was recorded only once. The V and J genes are TRBV28 and TRBJ1-4, with 11 bases fitting TRBD1. Losses at the gene ends were 4 bases for V and 3 bases for J; bases not matched to a gene: 4. This CDR3 has 16 amino acids. Germline V lookup: CDR1 MDHEN, CDR2 SYDVKM. In nucleotides, the CDR3 is TGTGCCAGCAGTTGGGACAGGGGGAGGGCTAATGAAAAACTGTTTTTT. Its protein product is CASSWDRGRANEKLFF.

V usage is TRBV19 and J usage is TRBJ2-1; 8 positions agree with TRBD2. Trimming took 5 bases from V and 9 from J; bases not matched to a gene: 15. The germline V gene has CDR1 LNHDA and CDR2 SQIVND (reference sequence). CDR3 size: 16 residues. The CDR3 coding sequence is TGTGCCAGTAGTGAAGCGGGACTAGGACTACCGGGTGAGCAGTTCTTC. This sequence encodes CASSEAGLGLPGEQFF. Supplemented by reference TRBV19 and TRBJ2-1, the full variable domain reads DGGITQSPKYLFRKEGQNVTLSCEQNLNHDAMYWYRQDPGQGLRLIYYSQIVNDFQKGDIAEGYSVSREKKESFPLTVTSAQKNPTAFYLCASSEAGLGLPGEQFFGPGTRLTVL.

This rearrangement joins TRBV19 to TRBJ2-1; TRBD1 matches 11 bases. Germline lookup yields CDR1 LNHDA and CDR2 SQIVND (reference sequence). J was trimmed by 5 bases and V by 7 bases; bases with no gene match: 7. The CDR3 spans 15 residues. The CDR3 protein is CASTDRDRGDNEQFF. The CDR3 bases are TGTGCCAGTACTGACCGGGACAGGGGGGACAATGAGCAGTTCTTC.

The rearrangement joins TRBV5-6 to TRBJ2-7; 9 bases match TRBD2. CDR3 length: 14 amino acids. The trim removed 1 base at V and 7 bases at J, leaving 6 bases unmatched. Germline V CDR1 and CDR2: SGHDT, YYEEEE. CDR3 protein: CASSLRTSAYEQYF. The CDR3 DNA is TGTGCCAGCAGCTTGAGGACTAGCGCTTATGAGCAGTACTTC.

Here the CDR3 DNA reads TGTGCCAGCAGTGTTGGACTAGCGGGAGAGTACGAGCAGTACTTC. Its translation is CASSVGLAGEYEQYF. The chain is built from TRBV9 and TRBJ2-7, with 13 bases lining up with TRBD2. Unmatched junction bases numbered 6, after V lost 5 bases and J lost 4 bases. The CDR3 has 15 residues. The germline gives CDR1 SGDLS, CDR2 YYNGEE.

The V gene is TRBV6-5, the J gene TRBJ2-1, with TRBD2 identical over 9 bases. The V gene's germline CDR1 is MNHEY and CDR2 SVGAGI. With 6 bases clipped from V and 4 bases from J, the junction kept 7 bases outside the gene matches. The CDR3 length is 15 residues. CDR3 amino acids: CASRVEGLAYNEQFF. CDR3 in DNA: TGTGCCAGCAGGGTTGAGGGACTAGCATACAATGAGCAGTTCTTC.

This clone was observed a handful of times. This chain links TRBV4-2 with TRBJ2-2, with TRBD2 matching over 8 bases. The CDR3 spans 16 residues. Germline CDR1 LGHNA, CDR2 YNFKEQ. Losses at the gene ends were 0 bases for V and 6 bases for J; bases not matched to a gene: 6. This chain's CDR3 is CASSQELTGGPGELFF. The CDR3 DNA follows: TGTGCCAGCAGCCAAGAACTCACGGGAGGGCCCGGGGAGCTGTTTTTT.

Of note for this clone: An end of the junction differs from the germline gene, which may be a read error. This sample also contains other DNA sequences that code for the same CDR3. The chain couples TRBV9 to TRBJ1-1; the D is unclear. Germline-derived CDR1 and CDR2 are SGDLS and YYNGEE. This CDR3 region has 14 residues. The CDR3 loop is CASSDTAGNTEAFF. Here the CDR3 DNA reads TGCGCCAGCAGCGATACGGCAGGTAACACTGAAGCTTTCTTT. The variable domain in full, with the rest retrieved from reference TRBV9 and TRBJ1-1, is DSGVTQTPKHLITATGQRVTLRCSPRSGDLSVYWYQQSLDQGLQFLIQYYNGEERAKGNILERFSAQQFPDLHSELNLSSLELGDSALYFCASSDTAGNTEAFFGQGTRLTVV.

The chain carries TRBV5-1 and TRBJ2-3; 10 positions agree with TRBD2. Trimming at V came to 4 bases and at J to 3 bases, leaving 5 bases not matched to a gene. Germline loops: CDR1 SGHRS, CDR2 YFSETQ. This CDR3 contains 15 residues. This CDR3 is CASSQASGSTDTQYF. The CDR3 DNA sequence: TGCGCCAGCAGCCAAGCTAGCGGGAGTACAGATACGCAGTATTTT.

The CDR3 DNA reads as TGTGCCAGCAGCCGGATTAGCGGGGGACTCCTCAATGAGCAGTTCTTC. Amino acid sequence: CASSRISGGLLNEQFF. V and J are TRBV5-4 and TRBJ2-1, with 9 bases matching TRBD2. Germline V gene data show CDR1 as SGHNT and CDR2 as YYREEE (reference sequence). Trimming cost V 4 bases and J 6 bases; bases outside gene matches: 11. The CDR3 extends over 16 amino acids.

The V call is TRBV11-1, the J call TRBJ2-5; D unresolved. Germline CDR1 reads SGHAT; CDR2 reads FQDESV (reference sequence). The CDR3 contains 16 residues. Trimming pared 1 base from V and 0 bases from J, leaving 12 bases between. CDR3 loop: CASSLGVRPDQETQYF. CDR3 nucleotide sequence: TGTGCCAGCAGCTTAGGAGTGAGGCCAGACCAAGAGACCCAGTACTTC.

V gene TRBV4-3 combines with J gene TRBJ2-3; unclear D gene. Trimming cost V 0 bases and J 5 bases, with 12 bases left between them. CDR3 length equals 15 residues. CDR1 is LGHNA and CDR2 is YSLEER in the germline V gene. CDR3 nucleotides: TGCGCCAGCAGCCAAGAGCGGCAGCAAGGAGATACGCAGTATTTT. It yields the protein CASSQERQQGDTQYF.

The J gene is TRBJ2-3, the V gene TRBV6-5; 8 positions match TRBD2. Trimming cost V 1 base and J 7 bases; bases outside gene matches: 7. Germline V gene lookup returns CDR1 MNHEY and CDR2 SVGAGI. This CDR3 is built from 15 residues. This CDR3 is CASSYYEAGAYTQYF. CDR3 nucleotides: TGTGCCAGCAGTTACTATGAAGCGGGAGCTTATACGCAGTATTTT.